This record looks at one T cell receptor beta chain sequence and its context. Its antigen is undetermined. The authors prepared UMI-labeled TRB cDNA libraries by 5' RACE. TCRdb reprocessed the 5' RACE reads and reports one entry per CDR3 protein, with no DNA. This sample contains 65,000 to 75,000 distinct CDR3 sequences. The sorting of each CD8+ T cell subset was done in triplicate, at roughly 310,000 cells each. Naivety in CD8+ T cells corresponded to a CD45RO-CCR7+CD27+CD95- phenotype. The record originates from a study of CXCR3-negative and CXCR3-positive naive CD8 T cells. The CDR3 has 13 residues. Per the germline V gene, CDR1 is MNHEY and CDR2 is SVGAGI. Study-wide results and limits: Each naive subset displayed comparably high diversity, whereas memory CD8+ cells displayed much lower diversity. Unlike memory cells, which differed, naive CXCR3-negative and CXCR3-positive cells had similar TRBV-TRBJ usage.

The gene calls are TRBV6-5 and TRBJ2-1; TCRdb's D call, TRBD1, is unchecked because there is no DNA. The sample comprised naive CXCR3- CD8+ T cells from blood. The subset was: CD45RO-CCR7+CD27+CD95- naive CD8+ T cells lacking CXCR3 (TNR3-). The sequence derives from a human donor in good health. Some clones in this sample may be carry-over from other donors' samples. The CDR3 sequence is CASSYQGSNEQFF.